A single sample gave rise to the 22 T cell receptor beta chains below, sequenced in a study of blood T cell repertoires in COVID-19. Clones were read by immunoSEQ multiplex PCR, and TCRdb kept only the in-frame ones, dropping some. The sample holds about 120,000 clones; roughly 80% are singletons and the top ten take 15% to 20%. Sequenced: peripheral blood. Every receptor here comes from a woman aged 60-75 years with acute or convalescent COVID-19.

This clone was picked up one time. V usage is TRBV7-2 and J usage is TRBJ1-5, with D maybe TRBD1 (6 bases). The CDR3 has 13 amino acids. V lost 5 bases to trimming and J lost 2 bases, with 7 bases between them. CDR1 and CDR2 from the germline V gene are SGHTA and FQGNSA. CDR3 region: CASSRTGNQPQHF. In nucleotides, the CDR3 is TGTGCCAGCAGCCGGACAGGCAATCAGCCCCAGCATTTT.

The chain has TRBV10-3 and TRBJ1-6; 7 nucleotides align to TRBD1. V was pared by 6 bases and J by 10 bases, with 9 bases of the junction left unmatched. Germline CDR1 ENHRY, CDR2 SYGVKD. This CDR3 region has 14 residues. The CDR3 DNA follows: TGTGCCATCAGGCGGACAGGCGATCCCTCACCCCTCCACTTT. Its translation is CAIRRTGDPSPLHF.

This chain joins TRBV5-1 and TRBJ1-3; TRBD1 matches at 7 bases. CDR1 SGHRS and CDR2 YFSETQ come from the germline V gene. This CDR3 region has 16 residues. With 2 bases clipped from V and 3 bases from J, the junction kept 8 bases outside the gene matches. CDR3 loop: CASSFTGALGGNTIYF. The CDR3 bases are TGCGCCAGCAGCTTCACAGGGGCTTTAGGTGGAAACACCATATATTTT.

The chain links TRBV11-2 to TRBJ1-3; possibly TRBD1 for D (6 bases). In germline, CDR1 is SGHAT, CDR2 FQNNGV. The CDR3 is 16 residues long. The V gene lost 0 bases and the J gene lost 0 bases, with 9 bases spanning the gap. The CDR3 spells CASSLEQGISGNTIYF. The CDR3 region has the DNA TGTGCCAGCAGCTTAGAGCAGGGGATCTCTGGAAACACCATATATTTT.

CDR3 in DNA: TGTGCCAGCAGCTTGGAGCGGGGGGTGTCAAGCAATGAGCAGTTCTTC. Protein product: CASSLERGVSSNEQFF. The genes are TRBV5-6 and TRBJ2-1, with 9 bases fitting TRBD2. The CDR3 covers 16 residues. The V gene's germline CDR1 is SGHDT and CDR2 YYEEEE. V was pared by 0 bases and J by 6 bases, with 7 bases of the junction left unmatched.

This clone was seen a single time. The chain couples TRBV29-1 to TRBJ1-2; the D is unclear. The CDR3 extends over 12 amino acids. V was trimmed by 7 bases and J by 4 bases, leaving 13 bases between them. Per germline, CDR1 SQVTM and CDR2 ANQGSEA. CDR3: CSAHLGSYGYTF. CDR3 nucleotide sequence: TGCAGCGCCCACTTGGGCAGCTATGGCTACACCTTC.

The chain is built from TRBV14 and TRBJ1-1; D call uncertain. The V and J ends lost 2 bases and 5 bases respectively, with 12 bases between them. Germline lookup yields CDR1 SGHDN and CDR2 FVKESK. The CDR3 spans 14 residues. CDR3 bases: TGTGCCAGCAGCCAATGGGAAGAGGGAACTGAAGCTTTCTTT. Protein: CASSQWEEGTEAFF.

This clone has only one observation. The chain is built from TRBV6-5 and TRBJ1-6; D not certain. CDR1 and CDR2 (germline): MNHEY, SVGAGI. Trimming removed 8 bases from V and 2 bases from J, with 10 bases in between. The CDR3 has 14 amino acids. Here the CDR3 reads CASSSGPYNSPLHF. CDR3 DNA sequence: TGTGCCAGCTCCAGCGGACCCTATAATTCACCCCTCCACTTT.

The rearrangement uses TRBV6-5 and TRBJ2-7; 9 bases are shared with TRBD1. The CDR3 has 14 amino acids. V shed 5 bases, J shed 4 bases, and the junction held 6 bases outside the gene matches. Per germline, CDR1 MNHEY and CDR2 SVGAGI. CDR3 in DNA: TGTGCCAGCAGTCGGGACAGGGACGGGTACGAGCAGTACTTC. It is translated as CASSRDRDGYEQYF.

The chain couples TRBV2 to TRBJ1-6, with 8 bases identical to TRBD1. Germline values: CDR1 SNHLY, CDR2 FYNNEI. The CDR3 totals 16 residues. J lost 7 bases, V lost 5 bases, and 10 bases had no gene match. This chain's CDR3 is CASSLRTGSRNSPLHF. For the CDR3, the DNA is TGTGCCAGCAGTTTGAGGACAGGGAGTAGGAATTCACCCCTCCACTTT. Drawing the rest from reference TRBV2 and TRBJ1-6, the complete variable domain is EPEVTQTPSHQVTQMGQEVILRCVPISNHLYFYWYRQILGQKVEFLVSFYNNEISEKSEIFDDQFSVERPDGSNFTLKIRSTKLEDSAMYFCASSLRTGSRNSPLHFGNGTRLTVT.

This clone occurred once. The CDR3 bases are TGTGCCAGCAGTATCCGGGGGGGTAGCACAGATACGCAGTATTTT. This sequence encodes CASSIRGGSTDTQYF. This sequence joins TRBV28 and TRBJ2-3, with TRBD2 matching 8 bases. Germline lookup yields CDR1 MDHEN and CDR2 SYDVKM. The CDR3 has 15 residues. V dropped 5 bases and J dropped 0; count of bases not matched to a gene: 4.

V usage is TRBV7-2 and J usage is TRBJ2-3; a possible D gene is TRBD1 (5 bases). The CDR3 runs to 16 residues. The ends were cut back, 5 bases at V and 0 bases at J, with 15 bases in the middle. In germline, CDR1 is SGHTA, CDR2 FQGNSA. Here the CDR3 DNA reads TGTGCCAGCAGCACAGACAGTTTGGCTAGCACAGATACGCAGTATTTT. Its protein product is CASSTDSLASTDTQYF.

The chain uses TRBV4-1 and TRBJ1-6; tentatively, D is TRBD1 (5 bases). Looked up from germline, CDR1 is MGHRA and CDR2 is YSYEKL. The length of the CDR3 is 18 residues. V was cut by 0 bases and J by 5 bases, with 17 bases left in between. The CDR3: CASSQDRRALGDNSPLHF. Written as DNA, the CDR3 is TGCGCCAGCAGCCAAGATAGGAGAGCCCTAGGGGATAATTCACCCCTCCACTTT.

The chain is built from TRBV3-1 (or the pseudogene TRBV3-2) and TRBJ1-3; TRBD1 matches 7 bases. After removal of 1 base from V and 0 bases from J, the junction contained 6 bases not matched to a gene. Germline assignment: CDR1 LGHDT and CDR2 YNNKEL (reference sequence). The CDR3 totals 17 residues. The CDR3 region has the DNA TGTGCCAGCAGCCAAGGATGGGACAGCTTCTCTGGAAACACCATATATTTT. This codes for CASSQGWDSFSGNTIYF.

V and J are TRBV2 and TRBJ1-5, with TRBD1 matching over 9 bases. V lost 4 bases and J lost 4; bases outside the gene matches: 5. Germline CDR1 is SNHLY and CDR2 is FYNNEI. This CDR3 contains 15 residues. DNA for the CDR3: TGTGCCAGCAGTGCGGACAGGGGAAGGAATCAGCCCCAGCATTTT. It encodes CASSADRGRNQPQHF. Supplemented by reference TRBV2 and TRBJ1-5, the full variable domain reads EPEVTQTPSHQVTQMGQEVILRCVPISNHLYFYWYRQILGQKVEFLVSFYNNEISEKSEIFDDQFSVERPDGSNFTLKIRSTKLEDSAMYFCASSADRGRNQPQHFGDGTRLSIL.

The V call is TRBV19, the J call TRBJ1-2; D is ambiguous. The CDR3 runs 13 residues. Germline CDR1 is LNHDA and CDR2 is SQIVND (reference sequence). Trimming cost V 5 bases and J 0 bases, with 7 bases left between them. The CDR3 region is CASSPLANYGYTF. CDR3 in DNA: TGTGCCAGTAGTCCGCTAGCTAACTATGGCTACACCTTC.

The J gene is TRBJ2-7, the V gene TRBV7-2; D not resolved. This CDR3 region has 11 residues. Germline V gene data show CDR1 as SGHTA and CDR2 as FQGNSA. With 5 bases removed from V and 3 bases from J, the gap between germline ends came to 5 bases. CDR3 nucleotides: TGTGCCAGCAGCCCTAGCTACGAGCAGTACTTC. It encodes CASSPSYEQYF. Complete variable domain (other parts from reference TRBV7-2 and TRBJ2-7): GAGVSQSPSNKVTEKGKDVELRCDPISGHTALYWYRQSLGQGLEFLIYFQGNSAPDKSGLPSDRFSAERTGGSVSTLTIQRTQQEDSAVYLCASSPSYEQYFGPGTRLTVT.

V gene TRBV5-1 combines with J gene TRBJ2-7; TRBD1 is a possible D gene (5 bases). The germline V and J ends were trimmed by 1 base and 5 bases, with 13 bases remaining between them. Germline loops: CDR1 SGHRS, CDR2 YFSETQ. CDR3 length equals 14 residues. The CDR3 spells CASSLKDQGNEQYF. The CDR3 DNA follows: TGCGCCAGCAGCTTGAAGGACCAGGGAAACGAGCAGTACTTC. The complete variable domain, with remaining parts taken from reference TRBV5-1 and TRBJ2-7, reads KAGVTQTPRYLIKTRGQQVTLSCSPISGHRSVSWYQQTPGQGLQFLFEYFSETQRNKGNFPGRFSGRQFSNSRSEMNVSTLELGDSALYLCASSLKDQGNEQYFGPGTRLTVT.

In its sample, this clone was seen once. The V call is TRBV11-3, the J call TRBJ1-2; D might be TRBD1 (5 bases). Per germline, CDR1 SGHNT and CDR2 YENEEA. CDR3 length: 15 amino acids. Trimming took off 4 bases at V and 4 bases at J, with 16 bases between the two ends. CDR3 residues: CASSSSGGSRYGYTF. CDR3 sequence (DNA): TGTGCCAGCAGCTCGTCGGGGGGTTCGCGCTATGGCTACACCTTC. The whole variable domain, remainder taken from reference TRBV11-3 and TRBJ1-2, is EAGVVQSPRYKIIEKKQPVAFWCNPISGHNTLYWYLQNLGQGPELLIRYENEEAVDDSQLPKDRFSAERLKGVDSTLKIQPAELGDSAVYLCASSSSGGSRYGYTFGSGTRLTVV.

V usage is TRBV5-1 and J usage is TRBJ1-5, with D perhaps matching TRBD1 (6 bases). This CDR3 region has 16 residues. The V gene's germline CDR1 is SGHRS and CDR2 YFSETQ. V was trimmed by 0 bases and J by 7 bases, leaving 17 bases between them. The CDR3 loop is CASSLGSAQGDQPQHF. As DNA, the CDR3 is TGCGCCAGCAGCTTGGGATCCGCACAGGGAGACCAGCCCCAGCATTTT.

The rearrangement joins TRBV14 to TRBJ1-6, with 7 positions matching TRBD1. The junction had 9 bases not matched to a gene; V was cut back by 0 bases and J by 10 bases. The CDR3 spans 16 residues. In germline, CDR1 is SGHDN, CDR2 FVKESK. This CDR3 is CASSQDPGGRGSPLHF. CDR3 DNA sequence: TGTGCCAGCAGCCAAGACCCAGGGGGAAGGGGCTCACCCCTCCACTTT.

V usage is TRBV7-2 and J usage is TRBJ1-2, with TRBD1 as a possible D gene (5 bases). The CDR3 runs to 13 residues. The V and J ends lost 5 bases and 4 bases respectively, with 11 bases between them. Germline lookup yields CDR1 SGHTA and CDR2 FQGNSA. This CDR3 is CASSTSGFYGYTF. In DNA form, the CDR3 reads TGTGCCAGCAGCACCTCAGGGTTCTATGGCTACACCTTC.